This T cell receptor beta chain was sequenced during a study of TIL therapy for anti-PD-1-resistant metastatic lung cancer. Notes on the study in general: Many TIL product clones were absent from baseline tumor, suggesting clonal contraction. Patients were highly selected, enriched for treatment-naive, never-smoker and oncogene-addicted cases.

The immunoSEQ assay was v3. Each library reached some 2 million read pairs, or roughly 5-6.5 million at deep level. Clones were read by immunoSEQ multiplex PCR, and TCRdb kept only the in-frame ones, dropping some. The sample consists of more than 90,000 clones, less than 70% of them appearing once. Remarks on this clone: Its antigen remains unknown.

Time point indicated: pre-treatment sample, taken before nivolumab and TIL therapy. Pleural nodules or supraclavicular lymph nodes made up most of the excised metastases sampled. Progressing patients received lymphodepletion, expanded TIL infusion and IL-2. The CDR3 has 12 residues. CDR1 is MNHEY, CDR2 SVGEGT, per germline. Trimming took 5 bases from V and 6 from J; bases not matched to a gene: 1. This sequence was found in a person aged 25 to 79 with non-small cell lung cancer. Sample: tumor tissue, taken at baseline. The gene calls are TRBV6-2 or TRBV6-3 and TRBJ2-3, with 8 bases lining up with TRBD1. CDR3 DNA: TGTGCCAGCAGTGACAGGGGTGATACGCAGTATTTT. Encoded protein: CASSDRGDTQYF.